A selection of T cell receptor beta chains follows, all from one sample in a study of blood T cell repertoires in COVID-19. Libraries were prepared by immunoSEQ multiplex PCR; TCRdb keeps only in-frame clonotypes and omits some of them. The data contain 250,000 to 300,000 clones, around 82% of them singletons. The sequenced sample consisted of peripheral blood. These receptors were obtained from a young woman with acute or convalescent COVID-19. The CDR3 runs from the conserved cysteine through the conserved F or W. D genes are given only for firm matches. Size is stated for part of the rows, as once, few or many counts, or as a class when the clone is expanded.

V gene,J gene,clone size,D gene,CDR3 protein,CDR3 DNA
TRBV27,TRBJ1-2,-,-,CASSLFVASGGYTF,TGTGCCAGCAGTTTATTTGTAGCGTCGGGAGGCTACACCTTC
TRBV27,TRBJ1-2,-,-,CASSPTVRGYGYTF,TGTGCCAGCAGCCCGACAGTAAGGGGCTATGGCTACACCTTC
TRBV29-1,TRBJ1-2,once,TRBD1,CSVGPEGQGDYGYTF,TGCAGCGTTGGCCCGGAGGGACAGGGGGACTATGGCTACACCTTC
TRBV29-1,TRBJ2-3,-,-,CSVEPGDRGDWTDTQYF,TGCAGCGTTGAACCGGGCGACCGCGGGGATTGGACAGATACGCAGTATTTT
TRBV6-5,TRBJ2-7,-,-,CASSYASAASTYEQYF,TGTGCCAGCAGTTACGCAAGCGCCGCTTCTACCTACGAGCAGTACTTC
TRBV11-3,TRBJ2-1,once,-,CASSLSGAYNEQFF,TGTGCCAGCAGCTTAAGCGGAGCCTACAATGAGCAGTTCTTC
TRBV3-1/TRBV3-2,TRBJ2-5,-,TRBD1,CASSQGTGQETQYF,TGTGCCAGCAGCCAAGGGACAGGTCAAGAGACCCAGTACTTC
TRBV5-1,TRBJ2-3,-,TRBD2,CASSLRPYGGGSADTQYF,TGCGCCAGCAGCTTGAGGCCCTATGGTGGCGGGAGCGCAGATACGCAGTATTTT
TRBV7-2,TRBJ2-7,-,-,CASSFSRGSVGYEQYF,TGTGCCAGCAGCTTCTCCAGGGGTTCGGTGGGATACGAGCAGTACTTC
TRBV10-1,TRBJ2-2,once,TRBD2,CASSTSGSFGELFF,TGCGCCAGCAGCACTAGCGGGAGTTTCGGGGAGCTGTTTTTT
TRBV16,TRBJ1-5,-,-,CASSRGASNQPQHF,TGTGCCAGCAGCCGCGGGGCTAGCAATCAGCCCCAGCATTTT
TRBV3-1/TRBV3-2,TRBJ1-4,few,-,CASSLGGRELFF,TGTGCCAGCAGCCTCGGGGGACGGGAACTGTTTTTT
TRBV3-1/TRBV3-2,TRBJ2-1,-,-,CASSQDLASFSYNEQFF,TGTGCCAGCAGCCAAGATTTGGCTAGCTTTTCCTACAATGAGCAGTTCTTC
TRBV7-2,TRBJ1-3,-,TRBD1,CASSLAGTGGYTIYF,TGTGCCAGCAGCTTAGCCGGGACAGGGGGTTACACCATATATTTT
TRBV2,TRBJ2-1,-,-,CASSEGPNNEQFF,TGTGCCAGCAGTGAAGGCCCTAACAATGAGCAGTTCTTC
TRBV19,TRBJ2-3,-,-,CASTSERGTDTQYF,TGTGCCAGTACGTCGGAGCGGGGCACAGATACGCAGTATTTT
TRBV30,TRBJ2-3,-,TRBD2,CAAGTSGSSSTDTQYF,TGTGCAGCCGGGACTAGCGGAAGTTCTAGCACAGATACGCAGTATTTT
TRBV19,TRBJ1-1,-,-,CASSPGESTEAFF,TGTGCCAGTAGTCCAGGGGAGAGCACTGAAGCTTTCTTT
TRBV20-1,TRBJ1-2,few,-,CSASFQNGYTF,TGCAGTGCTAGTTTTCAGAATGGCTACACCTTC
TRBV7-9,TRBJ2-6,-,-,CASSLNAPGAGANVLTF,TGTGCCAGCAGCTTAAATGCCCCCGGGGCTGGGGCCAACGTCCTGACTTTC